This is a list of T cell receptor beta chains from one sample in a study of human T cells and chemical hapten exposure. MiXCR, run by TCRdb on the RACE reads, gives a single entry per CDR3 protein. Of about 50,000 distinct CDR3 sequences in the sample, about 10% are singletons; the top ten hold over 1.5%. The starting material was whole blood, obtained in connection with sensitization to the hapten diphenylcyclopropenone (DPC). The source of these receptors is a woman in her forties or fifties with alopecia areata. Some clones in this sample may be carry-over from other donors' samples. CDR3s include the opening cysteine and the closing phenylalanine or tryptophan. The order of the fields is D gene, J gene, clone size, V gene, CDR3 DNA, CDR3 protein. A D gene is named only where the DNA matches it firmly. The size of a clone is reported for some rows only, either as once, few or many, or as a class for expanded clones.

D: NA; J: TRBJ1-1; size: many; V: TRBV3-1; DNA: TGTGCCAGCAGCCGCATCTCGTCCACTGAAGCTTTCTTT; CDR3: CASSRISSTEAFF
D: NA; J: TRBJ2-2; size: many; V: TRBV19; DNA: TGTGCCAGTAGTAGGCGGGACAGTCCCACCGGGGAGCTGTTTTTT; CDR3: CASSRRDSPTGELFF
D: NA; J: TRBJ2-7; size: few; V: TRBV2; DNA: TGTGCCAGCAGTGAACTTGGGAACCGCTACGAGCAGTACTTC; CDR3: CASSELGNRYEQYF
D: NA; J: TRBJ2-7; size: few; V: TRBV6-2/TRBV6-3; DNA: TGTGCCAGCAGTTACTCTGCTCCAGGGTACGAGCAGTACTTC; CDR3: CASSYSAPGYEQYF
D: NA; J: TRBJ2-3; size: few; V: TRBV12-3/TRBV12-4; DNA: TGTGCCAGCAGTTTGGAGGGGGGGCCGGGAGATACGCAGTATTTT; CDR3: CASSLEGGPGDTQYF
D: NA; J: TRBJ1-1; size: many; V: TRBV12-3/TRBV12-4; DNA: TGTGCCAGCAGTTTGGGGGGAAGGAACACTGAAGCTTTCTTT; CDR3: CASSLGGRNTEAFF
D: NA; J: TRBJ1-1; size: NA; V: TRBV5-1; DNA: TGCGCCAGCAGCTCCAGGGCCCTTGGACCCGGGGCTTTCTTT; CDR3: CASSSRALGPGAFF
D: NA; J: TRBJ2-7; size: many; V: TRBV7-9; DNA: TGTGCCAGCAGCTTATCTCTTCTCGAGGAGCAGTACTTC; CDR3: CASSLSLLEEQYF
D: NA; J: TRBJ2-2; size: NA; V: TRBV7-9; DNA: TGTGCCAGCAGCTTAGGGGTTAGCGGAAACACCGGGGAGCTGTTTTTT; CDR3: CASSLGVSGNTGELFF
D: NA; J: TRBJ1-6; size: few; V: TRBV12-3/TRBV12-4; DNA: TGTGCCAGCAGTTCCTCAGGGAGAGTTAATTCACCCCTCCACTTT; CDR3: CASSSSGRVNSPLHF
D: TRBD1; J: TRBJ1-5; size: many; V: TRBV28; DNA: TGTGCCAGCAGCCTAACAGGGGCCAACCATCAGCCCCAGCATTTT; CDR3: CASSLTGANHQPQHF
D: NA; J: TRBJ2-7; size: few; V: TRBV2; DNA: TGTGCCAGCAGTGACAACGAGCAGTACTTC; CDR3: CASSDNEQYF
D: NA; J: TRBJ2-3; size: many; V: TRBV24-1; DNA: TGTGCCACCCTCTCGGCGGGCACGCAGTATTTT; CDR3: CATLSAGTQYF
D: TRBD1; J: TRBJ2-5; size: NA; V: TRBV12-3/TRBV12-4; DNA: TGTGCCAGCAGTTTCAAGGGGGCAGAGACCCAGTACTTC; CDR3: CASSFKGAETQYF
D: NA; J: TRBJ2-5; size: few; V: TRBV11-2; DNA: TGTGCCAGCAGCTTAGATCTGAGGGGACAGACCCAGTACTTC; CDR3: CASSLDLRGQTQYF
D: NA; J: TRBJ2-3; size: NA; V: TRBV29-1; DNA: TGCAGCGCCGAATATGGGGCAACAGATACGCAGTATTTT; CDR3: CSAEYGATDTQYF
D: TRBD2; J: TRBJ2-7; size: few; V: TRBV3-1; DNA: TGTGCCAGCAGCCAAATGATATTAGCGGGAGAGTCCTACGAGCAGTACTTC; CDR3: CASSQMILAGESYEQYF
D: TRBD1; J: TRBJ2-1; size: NA; V: TRBV7-9; DNA: TGTGCCAGCAGCTTACAGGGGGCTCTCCGGACTGAGCAGTTCTTC; CDR3: CASSLQGALRTEQFF
D: NA; J: TRBJ2-3; size: many; V: TRBV7-6; DNA: TGTGCCAGCAGCTTGGTGCACACAGATACGCAGTATTTT; CDR3: CASSLVHTDTQYF
D: TRBD1; J: TRBJ2-7; size: many; V: TRBV27; DNA: TGTGCCAGCAGTTTCGGGACAGGCCGGTACGAGCAGTACTTC; CDR3: CASSFGTGRYEQYF
D: NA; J: TRBJ2-7; size: NA; V: TRBV29-1; DNA: TGCAGCGTTGTCCAGGCCCCCTACGAGCAGTACTTC; CDR3: CSVVQAPYEQYF
D: TRBD2; J: TRBJ2-5; size: few; V: TRBV7-2; DNA: TGTGCCAGCAGCTTACACTCACTAGCGGGTCAAGAGACCCAGTACTTC; CDR3: CASSLHSLAGQETQYF
D: NA; J: TRBJ1-5; size: many; V: TRBV10-2; DNA: TGCGCCAGCAGTGTAGGGGTTTCGTCTCAGCCCCAGCATTTT; CDR3: CASSVGVSSQPQHF
D: TRBD2; J: TRBJ2-1; size: few; V: TRBV11-2; DNA: TGTGCCAGCAGCTTAAGGGCCCGCCGAGCGGGGGGGTACAATGAGCAGTTCTTC; CDR3: CASSLRARRAGGYNEQFF
D: TRBD1; J: TRBJ1-2; size: few; V: TRBV12-3/TRBV12-4; DNA: TGTGCCAGCAGATTAGGGACAGGGAGTTTGGGCTATAATGGCTACACCTTC; CDR3: CASRLGTGSLGYNGYTF
D: TRBD1; J: TRBJ2-1; size: NA; V: TRBV5-4; DNA: TGTGCCAGCAGCTTGGGGGACAGTCCAAGGCAGTTCTTC; CDR3: CASSLGDSPRQFF
D: TRBD2; J: TRBJ2-1; size: NA; V: TRBV25-1; DNA: TGTGCCAGCAGCCTTCCGGCTAGCGGGAGGCATGAGCAGTTCTTC; CDR3: CASSLPASGRHEQFF
D: NA; J: TRBJ2-5; size: few; V: TRBV6-2/TRBV6-3; DNA: TGTGCCAGCAGTTACTTCCCCAAAGAGACCCAGTACTTC; CDR3: CASSYFPKETQYF
D: NA; J: TRBJ1-6; size: NA; V: TRBV2; DNA: TGTGCCAGCAACCCCGGACGGCCTGCTAGTTCACCCCTCCACTTT; CDR3: CASNPGRPASSPLHF
D: TRBD1; J: TRBJ2-1; size: many; V: TRBV25-1; DNA: TGTGCCAGCAGTGCCCAGGACAGGGGTCAGGGTGAGCAGTTCTTC; CDR3: CASSAQDRGQGEQFF
D: NA; J: TRBJ1-5; size: NA; V: TRBV12-3/TRBV12-4; DNA: TGTGCCAGCAGTGTTAGGGAGGGGCAGCCCCAGCATTTT; CDR3: CASSVREGQPQHF
D: TRBD1; J: TRBJ1-1; size: NA; V: TRBV9; DNA: TGTGCCAGCAGCGGCCACTACCGGGACAGGCCAATAGCTTTCTTT; CDR3: CASSGHYRDRPIAFF
D: TRBD1; J: TRBJ2-5; size: NA; V: TRBV7-8; DNA: TGTGCCAGCAGCTTCCGGGGACAGGGCATGAAGACCCAGTACTTC; CDR3: CASSFRGQGMKTQYF
D: NA; J: TRBJ1-1; size: NA; V: TRBV29-1; DNA: TGCAGCGTTGAAGTTAACAACGAAGCTTTCTTT; CDR3: CSVEVNNEAFF
D: TRBD2; J: TRBJ2-5; size: many; V: TRBV20-1; DNA: TGCAGTGCTAGAGATCCCAGGACTAGCGGGTACCAAGAGACCCAGTACTTC; CDR3: CSARDPRTSGYQETQYF
D: TRBD1; J: TRBJ1-4; size: NA; V: TRBV2; DNA: TGTGCCAGCAATACCTTCGGGACAGGGGGGAGAGGTGAAAAACTGTTTTTT; CDR3: CASNTFGTGGRGEKLFF
D: NA; J: TRBJ1-6; size: few; V: TRBV12-3/TRBV12-4; DNA: TGTGCCAGCAGTCCTCAACAGGGCAAAAAATCACCCCTCCACTTT; CDR3: CASSPQQGKKSPLHF
D: NA; J: TRBJ1-1; size: many; V: TRBV12-3/TRBV12-4; DNA: TGTGCCAGCAGTCCCCCGATGATGAACACTGAAGCTTTCTTT; CDR3: CASSPPMMNTEAFF
D: TRBD1; J: TRBJ1-5; size: few; V: TRBV7-2; DNA: TGTGCCAGCAGCTTAGGTGACAGGGCTCAGCCCCAGCATTTT; CDR3: CASSLGDRAQPQHF
D: TRBD1; J: TRBJ1-1; size: many; V: TRBV7-9; DNA: TGTGCCAGCAACAAAAGACAGGGCCAAACTGAAGCTTTCTTT; CDR3: CASNKRQGQTEAFF
D: NA; J: TRBJ2-5; size: few; V: TRBV9; DNA: TGTGCCAGCAGCGTTTGGACGGGGGAAGAGACCCAGTACTTC; CDR3: CASSVWTGEETQYF
D: TRBD2; J: TRBJ2-1; size: many; V: TRBV2; DNA: TGTGCCAGTCCCCTTTCGGGGGGGGACTACAATGAGCAGTTCTTC; CDR3: CASPLSGGDYNEQFF
D: TRBD2; J: TRBJ2-3; size: NA; V: TRBV5-5; DNA: TGTGCCAGCAGCTTGATAGCGGGGGGTATCACAGATACGCAGTATTTT; CDR3: CASSLIAGGITDTQYF
D: NA; J: TRBJ1-4; size: NA; V: TRBV18; DNA: TGTGCCAGCTCACCTCCGGGAAATGAAAAACTGTTTTTT; CDR3: CASSPPGNEKLFF
D: NA; J: TRBJ2-4; size: many; V: TRBV6-1; DNA: TGTGCCAGCAGTTCCCTAGGACAGTCCCTAGCCAAAAACATTCAGTACTTC; CDR3: CASSSLGQSLAKNIQYF
D: TRBD1; J: TRBJ1-1; size: few; V: TRBV6-2/TRBV6-3; DNA: TGTGCCAGCAGCTCTCTGGGACAGGGACACACTGAAGCTTTCTTT; CDR3: CASSSLGQGHTEAFF